This T cell receptor (beta chain) was sequenced during a study of T cells after yellow fever vaccination (dated by TCRdb to the late 2010s). Regarding the research as a whole: Libraries from fractions with low cell numbers were prepared with the SMART-Seq v4 Ultra Low Input RNA kit. Bulk TCR alpha and beta repertoires were sequenced longitudinally to track T-cell clones before and after primary and booster YFV17D yellow fever vaccination. Two healthy male donors, one aged 18 to 30 and one aged 30 to 40 years, made up the cohort. Blood samples were taken at several timepoints before and after primary and secondary immunization, and bulk PBMC replicates and cell subsets were isolated.

This clonotype appeared a few times. Its antigen is currently not known. No clone much larger than this one lies a single base away; base qualities are absent. Sequenced using an Illumina NovaSeq 6000. Synthesis of TCR cDNA relied on 5'RACE template switching, a step that introduced a universal primer site along with unique molecular identifiers. cDNA synthesis was primed from both the TCR alpha and TCR beta constant segments. Two PCR steps were used to amplify libraries, with sample barcodes and sequencing adapters being added in the second step. Sequencing of the libraries was done on either Illumina HiSeq 2500 (2x100 bp) or NovaSeq (2x150 bp). Per the source publication's procedure: MIGEC handled demultiplexing of reads and collapsing into UMI consensus sequences, while MiXCR performed V(D)J alignment. Vaccine-responding clonotypes were defined with edgeR using replicate PBMC samples, requiring FDR below 0.01 and a log2 fold change above 5 up to day 15. Each bulk clonotype was labeled CD4 or CD8 based on which sequenced repertoire, CD4 or CD8, contained the clonotype at higher abundance. TCRdb reran the public reads through fastp at Q25 and MiXCR, keeping productive beta chains. Identical CDR3 proteins give one entry, which carries the most common genes and DNA. The V and J calls were not made by the authors but by TCRdb's processing. The sample table holds about 340,000 distinct CDR3 sequences, of which approximately 13% were seen once. The ten top clones hold 2.5% to 4% of the sample.

CDR3 length: 19 amino acids, cysteine to phenylalanine. CDR3 DNA is the only sequence kept; it has 57 bases, read in frame from the first base. CDR1 and CDR2 (SEHNR, FQNEAQ) derive from the germline V gene (reference sequence). The junction carries 28 bases between V and J, which are trimmed by 6 bases and 2 bases respectively. The investigation overall reported the following: Computational filtering was required because FACS-sorted repertoires could contain abundant contaminating clonotypes from the bulk population. After the booster, most clones that had expanded after primary vaccination were detected again (around 97% of CD4 and around nine tenths of CD8), suggesting broad maintenance of memory. Because the study included only two donors, the extent to which the findings can be generalized is limited. Compared with the primary T-cell response, the secondary T-cell response was weaker but faster, peaking on day 5 rather than day 15. A small fraction of clonotypes appeared in both the CD4 and CD8 compartments, likely as a result of convergent recombination.

The treatment or condition label for this specimen denotes: live attenuated yellow fever vaccine strain. PBMCs were isolated from peripheral blood using a standard Ficoll-Paque protocol. Dynabeads CD4 and CD8 positive selection kits were used to isolate CD4 and CD8 T-cell fractions. TriZol was used to extract RNA from bulk PBMCs, from CD4 and CD8 fractions, and from dextramer-positive and dextramer-negative fractions. This chain joins TRBV7-9 to TRBJ1-2; TRBD1 could be the D gene, as 5 bases match. The receptor was isolated from a man aged 18-30 years who received the YFV17D yellow fever vaccine. The input for sequencing was CD4+ T cells sorted from PBMCs, taken 15 days after the yellow fever booster vaccination. The sequence in DNA is TGTGCCAGCAGACCGGGGGGTCCGGGACGACCTCGGAAAAACTATGGCTACACCTTC. Its product reads: CASRPGGPGRPRKNYGYTF.